The T cell receptor (beta chain) under discussion was sequenced for a study of T-cell reconstitution after alpha-beta-depleted transplantation in children. The CDR3 runs to 15 residues. Trimming left V 6 bases short and J 8 bases short, with 22 bases between. Preparation of the TCRbeta library used unique molecular identifiers. Using its own MiXCR run on the PCR reads, TCRdb lists one record per CDR3 protein. The sample holds around 200,000 distinct CDR3 sequences, less than 8% seen once. At least ten counts were recorded for this clonotype. The TCR sequence derives from a human donor who donated a stem cell graft to a child with Wiskott-Aldrich syndrome. The chain is built from TRBV12-3 or TRBV12-4 and TRBJ1-2; TRBD1 is a possible D gene (6 bases). The sample consisted of PBMCs from the stem cell graft donor, taken from the stem cell graft. The CDR3 loop reads CASSRDPRGALGYTF. CDR3 nucleotide sequence: TGTGCCAGCAGCCGAGATCCGCGGGGGGCGCTGGGCTACACCTTC.